The following is a T cell receptor beta chain sequence with its context. This clone was observed a handful of times. Its antigen remains undetermined. One end of the junction varies from germline; a read error may be responsible. Library preparation was by the immunoSEQ multiplex PCR assay. A mixture of 60 forward primers for TCR Vbeta segments and 13 reverse primers for TCR Jbeta segments was used in the multiplex PCR. Amplification of the CDR3 region of rearranged TCR beta genes was performed with a multiplex PCR assay on genomic DNA. Amplified TCR beta libraries were sequenced as 87-base-pair reads on the Illumina HiSeq System. The authors' analysis ran thus. Across the 700 or so repertoires, a later analysis counted approximately 75 million unique TCR beta chains, roughly 11 million of which were shared by at least two donors. A nearest-neighbor algorithm error-corrected the raw reads and collapsed the reads into unique sequences, merging closely related sequences to remove PCR and sequencing errors. V, D and J gene segments were assigned by aligning CDR3 sequences to IMGT reference sequences. For a sequence to be retained, a match of at least six nucleotides was required to both a V gene segment and a J gene segment. A rearrangement was called productive if the CDR3 had no stop codons and remained in frame with V and J, and every other rearrangement was called non-productive. CDR3 was defined according to IMGT convention as the region running from the second conserved V-encoded cysteine to the conserved J-encoded phenylalanine. The earlier analysis of 550 to 650 of the donors excluded any sequence lacking an unambiguous match to a single V gene segment. In an earlier analysis of about 590 of the donors, a V segment was called functional when productive rearrangements were above 56.7%, and segregating when the standard deviation between donors exceeded 5%. A statistical classification framework was built to diagnose cytomegalovirus status from the catalog of TCR beta chain sequences. A later analysis assigned V and J genes by comparing TCR nucleotide sequences with IMGT/GENE-DB human TR gene sequences. A later analysis assigned CDR3 sequences and most-parsimonious VDJ recombination scenarios with the TCRdist pipeline. In a later analysis, each TCR beta chain was defined by its CDR3 amino acid sequence together with its V-gene family, and reads without a unique V-gene family were excluded. In a later analysis, several hundred highly shared, low-generation-probability nucleotide sequences were removed to address suspected cross-contamination and a sequencing artifact. In a later analysis, a clonal expansion index for each public chain was calculated from normalized within-repertoire ranks of inferred template counts. Generation probabilities in a later analysis came from a VDJ recombination model fitted to out-of-frame rearrangements, and those results were checked against IGoR. A later analysis scored TCR-TCR, TCR-HLA and TCR-CMV co-occurrence with hypergeometric tests, applying a repertoire-size bias correction to TCR pairs. In a later analysis, false discovery rates were estimated by permuting HLA or CMV assignments 20 times. In a later analysis, co-occurring TCRs were grouped using DBSCAN, and TCRdist sequence similarity was added for clustering within HLA-allele-positive subsets. Co-occurrence clustering excluded repertoires with fewer than 30,000 or more than 120,000 public chains, plus five with anomalous nucleotide sharing. Imported from immuneACCESS, the table was reduced by TCRdb to in-frame sequences with V and J called. These copies leave out some clones; in studies compared against another copy, an unresolved V gene accounts for under half, and the cause of the remainder is not known. V, J and clone size reflect that table, while D and trimming were determined from the DNA. In all, the sample holds fewer than 120,000 clones, and 78% of those were seen once. Under 1.5% of the sample rests with the top ten.

From its cysteine to its tryptophan, the CDR3 spans 17 amino acids. The kept DNA is CDR3 alone, 51 bases in frame from the first base. CDR1 LGHNA and CDR2 YSLEER were looked up in the germline V gene. This sample is part of a study of cytomegalovirus exposure and HLA in healthy donors (dated 2017 in TCRdb). Context from the whole study: An earlier analysis of several hundred of the donors reported 250 to 350 Gb of sequence data and around 120 million unique TCR beta sequences from roughly 180 million T cells. The study profiled the T cell repertoires of 500 to 800 subjects by immunosequencing and related them to cytomegalovirus serostatus. Alongside the repertoire data, information on donor age, sex, ethnicity and CMV serostatus was compiled. Four or five DR-DQ haplotypes were handled as single units for association and clustering because linkage in the cohort was strong. High-throughput TCR immunosequencing, statistical association of individual TCRs with disease status, and machine learning were combined to predict cytomegalovirus infection status. Class I and class II HLA loci were covered by the typing at four-digit resolution. The aim of the study was to test whether cataloging public T cell receptors could identify signatures of past pathogen exposure. The number of donors typed differed by locus, with 629-630 for A, B, C, DRB1 and DQB1, around 520 for DQA1, about 610 for DPA1, and roughly 450 for DPB1. Rather than using new phenotypic data, the later analysis identified candidate immune exposures from TCR beta sequences and from how often those sequences occurred across donors. A separate validation cohort of 100 to 150 different subjects was used in addition to the roughly 670-subject first cohort. In a later analysis, previously published TCR beta repertoires from about 640 donors were re-analyzed and high-resolution HLA genotyping was added so that TCR occurrence patterns could be studied. Every discovery cohort repertoire had been produced on one sequencing platform. An early release covering roughly 580 HLA-typed donors comprised about 320 gigabases of sequencing data and about 90 million unique TCR sequences. Genome-wide SNP genotypes for about 55% of the 666 donors were used in a later genetic analysis, which treated that subset as a discovery cohort. Of the roughly 400 genotyped donors, about 80% fell in the genetic ancestry cluster associated with self-reported Caucasian donors. Among 350 to 400 genotyped donors of the cohort, an average of about 240,000 unique TCR beta nucleotide sequences were sequenced per donor, 15% to 20% of them non-productive. An earlier analysis of some 600 of the donors applied high-throughput TCR beta sequencing to assess whether each TCR beta V gene segment acted as functional or pseudogenic.

General findings and caveats noted by the study authors: The authors suggested that the approach could potentially be extended to other disease states and immunological phenotypes. Some IMGT-functional V segments, including TRBV6-2 and TRBV6-3, could not be distinguished by the 87-base-pair reads and were therefore excluded. CMV serostatus was the only immune exposure information available for the cohort. Compared with the 666-donor mean, donors in an Asian-associated ancestry cluster had fewer N-insertions in productive TCRs, according to a later genetic analysis. Presence/absence analyses assumed roughly uniform sequencing depth across donors, an assumption that may not hold. In this cohort, only TCR beta chains were sequenced, and detectable features were limited by the absence of alpha or paired-chain data. A further reported finding was that TCR beta sequences accurately predicted the HLA-A and HLA-B alleles for most subjects in the first cohort. A later analysis found that TCR association rates varied across HLA loci, with DRB1 alleles showing the most associated TCRs and HLA-C alleles the fewest. The classifier was reported to diagnose cytomegalovirus status with high specificity and sensitivity in both the original and validation cohorts. A later analysis associated about 17,000 TCR beta sequences with specific HLA alleles at a false discovery rate of 0.05. A total of roughly 160 TCR beta chains were listed by the study as associated with cytomegalovirus. An earlier analysis of approximately 530 of the donors showed that most TCR beta V segments appeared in productive rearrangements either about 87% or about 30% of the time, which broadly matched IMGT annotations. Because some donors lacked HLA typing at each locus, the association tests relied only on the typed subset. Across donors, most TCR sequences were observed very rarely, whereas some public TCRs were present in many individuals. Strong co-occurrence of HLA alleles, especially DR and DQ, made assigning TCR associations to individual alleles difficult. In vitro tests confirmed that three of the cytomegalovirus-associated TCR beta chains recognize cytomegalovirus antigens. A later analysis found that HLA-associated TCR beta chains were more clonally expanded and had lower generation probabilities than equally common non-associated chains. The earlier analysis of fewer than 750 of the donors excluded roughly 17 rarely observed V segments, including chromosome 9 orphons, because counts were too low. In a later analysis, most CMV-associated TCR beta chains were found to appear HLA-restricted, with HLA associations seemingly driven largely by CMV exposure. Linkage disequilibrium might explain the correlated functional status among segregating V segments, but an unknown experimental factor could not be ruled out. A cluster of highly shared sequence variants was judged likely to represent a technical artifact of the sequencing pipeline. V-gene and J-gene trimming of TCR beta chains was associated with a missense DCLRE1C variant in a later genetic analysis, and the association was replicated in an independent cohort. A later analysis reported that several top co-occurrence clusters appeared linked to parvovirus B19, influenza, CMV and Epstein-Barr virus.

In total, more than 500 healthy bone marrow donors made up the cohort. At the time of sampling, all cohort members were nominally healthy, though unrecorded immune exposures were likely present. The donor tested CMV seronegative, placing the donor among the approximately 360 seronegative members of the cohort. A peripheral blood sample was collected from each donor, and TCR beta sequencing was performed on peripheral blood mononuclear cells. Genomic DNA was extracted from the blood cell samples with the Qiagen DNeasy Blood Extraction Kit. This clonotype was sampled from a woman aged 25 to 39 in good health and CMV-seronegative. The chain is made from TRBV4-3 and TRBJ2-3, with 16 bases aligning to TRBD2. The sequenced sample consisted of PBMCs. Read as DNA, the sequence is TGCGCCAGCAGCCAAGATCTTACGGGACTAGCGGGAGGGATGGTGGAGTGG. Translated, it reads CASSQDLTGLAGGMVEW.